Listed here are 10 T cell receptor beta chains from one sample, sequenced in a study of cytomegalovirus exposure and HLA in healthy donors (dated by TCRdb to about 2017). The method was the immunoSEQ multiplex PCR assay. TCRdb re-hosts the immuneACCESS table, in-frame sequences only. Its copies lack some clones; in the studies checked, an unresolved V gene accounts for under half of them, and the cause for the rest is not known. Recorded for this sample are 350,000 or so clones; around 86% of them occurred a single time. Of the sample, 0.65% to 0.85% is held by the ten largest clones. The sequenced sample was PBMCs. These receptors were obtained from a woman aged 18 to 35 in good health and CMV-seronegative.

The J gene is TRBJ2-7, the V gene TRBV18, with a tentative D call TRBD2 (6 bases). V gave up 5 bases and J gave up 0 bases, with 14 bases separating them. This CDR3 contains 15 residues. Germline CDR1 KGHSH, CDR2 LQKENI. The CDR3 DNA reads as TGTGCCAGCTCAATCGCGGGGTCCAGCTCCTACGAGCAGTACTTC. It codes for CASSIAGSSSYEQYF.

The chain uses TRBV18 and TRBJ2-1; perhaps TRBD1 as D (6 bases). This CDR3 spans 13 amino acids. Trimming took 2 bases from V and 6 from J, leaving 8 bases between them. Germline values: CDR1 KGHSH, CDR2 LQKENI. In DNA, the CDR3 is TGTGCCAGCTCACCAATAGGGGGCAATGAGCAGTTCTTC. This codes for CASSPIGGNEQFF.

The chain is built from TRBV9 and TRBJ2-3; 7 bases align to TRBD1. Germline-derived CDR1 and CDR2 are SGDLS and YYNGEE. The length of the CDR3 is 15 residues. Trimming took 0 bases from V and 3 from J; bases not matched to a gene: 4. The CDR3 reads CASSVVVTGTDTQYF. For the CDR3, the DNA is TGTGCCAGCAGCGTAGTGGTGACAGGGACAGATACGCAGTATTTT.

Only a few counts were recorded for this clone. The gene calls are TRBV7-9 and TRBJ1-1; 9 nucleotides agree with TRBD1. Per the germline V gene, CDR1 is SEHNR and CDR2 is FQNEAQ (reference sequence). This CDR3 contains 14 residues. V dropped 4 bases and J dropped 4; count of bases not matched to a gene: 4. The CDR3 DNA reads TGTGCCAGCAGCTCGGGACAGGGTAGCACTGAAGCTTTCTTT. It encodes CASSSGQGSTEAFF.

This chain connects TRBV5-1 to TRBJ2-2; D not resolved. Trimming cost V 3 bases and J 0 bases, with 3 bases left between them. The CDR3 contains 13 residues. From germline, CDR1 is SGHRS and CDR2 YFSETQ. CDR3 nucleotides: TGCGCCAGCAGCTACACGAACACCGGGGAGCTGTTTTTT. Amino acid sequence: CASSYTNTGELFF.

This chain uses TRBV6-5 with TRBJ2-7; possible D gene TRBD2, 6 bases. CDR1 is MNHEY, CDR2 SVGAGI, per germline. The V and J ends lost 6 bases and 2 bases respectively, with 17 bases between them. The CDR3 runs 15 residues. Here the CDR3 DNA reads TGTGCCAGCAGCCCGTGGGGAGGCGGAACCTACGAGCAGTACTTC. As protein: CASSPWGGGTYEQYF.

The V gene is TRBV6-5, the J gene TRBJ1-5; TRBD1 is a possible D gene (5 bases). The CDR3 runs to 15 residues. Looked up from germline, CDR1 is MNHEY and CDR2 is SVGAGI. The germline V and J ends were trimmed by 8 bases and 6 bases, with 20 bases remaining between them. The CDR3: CASALSWGEVQPQHF. DNA of the CDR3: TGTGCCAGCGCCTTGTCGTGGGGCGAGGTTCAGCCCCAGCATTTT.

A single count supports this clone. The chain combines TRBV27 with TRBJ2-5; 9 bases align to TRBD1. Trimming at V came to 6 bases and at J to 5 bases, leaving 4 bases not matched to a gene. The CDR3 is 13 residues long. CDR1 and CDR2 (germline): MNHEY, SMNVEV (reference sequence). CDR3 sequence: CASRSQGAETQYF. The CDR3 coding sequence is TGTGCCAGCAGGTCACAGGGGGCGGAGACCCAGTACTTC.

The V gene is TRBV5-4, the J gene TRBJ2-3; D is unresolved. Deletions cut 0 bases from V and 9 bases from J, with 8 bases between. Germline CDR1 is SGHNT and CDR2 is YYREEE (reference sequence). CDR3 length: 12 residues. CDR3 sequence reads: CASSLATETQYF. The CDR3, as DNA: TGTGCCAGCAGCTTGGCGACGGAGACGCAGTATTTT.

The chain recombines TRBV9 with TRBJ2-5; TRBD2 matches at 10 bases. Trimming at V came to 3 bases and at J to 4 bases, leaving 9 bases not matched to a gene. The V gene's germline CDR1 is SGDLS and CDR2 YYNGEE. The length of the CDR3 is 16 residues. CDR3 loop: CASSGTSGKWGETQYF. CDR3 nucleotide sequence: TGTGCCAGCAGCGGTACTAGCGGGAAGTGGGGAGAGACCCAGTACTTC.